The clone carrying this T cell receptor beta chain occurred a few times. As yet, its antigen is unknown. TCRdb redid the calling of the 5' RACE reads with MiXCR, one entry per CDR3 protein. Found here are about 390,000 distinct CDR3 sequences, 20% to 25% of them singletons; the top ten hold roughly an eighth. The sample comes from a study of T-cell memory formation after mild COVID-19. Study-level background: In these data, TCR clusters were largely donor specific. Study-wide results and limits: In second-wave clones peaking day 37, SARS-CoV-2 specificity remained unconfirmed. Contracting CD4+ clones sat mainly in CM and EM; CD8+ in EMRA. Some clones that responded turned up in pre-infection memory, which suggests that cross-reactive memory joined in.

V lost 0 bases, J lost 5 bases, and 18 bases lay in between. CDR3 length: 18 amino acids. CDR1 is SGHRS, CDR2 YFSETQ, per germline. This chain uses TRBV5-1 with TRBJ2-6; TRBD2 might be the D (5 bases). The source material was PBMCs or a T cell subset sorted from them (not recorded which). The receptor comes from an adult woman who had mild COVID-19 (a few samples of this study predate the infection). Cell type and time point are not known. DNA of the CDR3: TGCGCCAGCAGCTTGGATGGTTCAGGACTCACTCGGGCCAACGTCCTGACTTTC. Translating it yields CASSLDGSGLTRANVLTF.